A selection of T cell receptor beta chains follows, all from one sample in a study of shared clonotypes between healthy human individuals. TCRdb's table, derived via immunoSEQ multiplex PCR, lists solely in-frame clones and lacks some. The repertoire holds some 2.3 million clones, approximately 93% seen once, with about 0.41% in the top ten. What was sequenced was naive CD4+ T cells from PBMCs. The source of these receptors is a man aged 18 to 30 in good health. Some clones in this sample may be carry-over from other donors' samples. The CDR3 runs from the conserved cysteine through the conserved F or W. Each record gives: V gene, clone size, J gene, D gene, CDR3 DNA, CDR3 protein. A D gene is named only where the DNA matches it firmly. The size field is filled for only some rows; it gives once, few, many or a size class.

TRBV21-1,.,TRBJ1-1,.,TGTGCCTATCCAATCCGGGACAGCTTGAACACTGAAGCTTTCTTT,CAYPIRDSLNTEAFF
TRBV5-6,.,TRBJ2-7,.,TGTGCCAGCAGCTTTCTGGGGTTCCACGAGCAGTACTTC,CASSFLGFHEQYF
TRBV4-1,.,TRBJ2-7,TRBD2,TGCGCCAGCAGCCAAGGGTGGGAGCGGGGCTCCTACGAGCAGTACTTC,CASSQGWERGSYEQYF
TRBV6-5,.,TRBJ2-6,.,TGTGCCAGCAGTCCTTCTCTGCCGGCCAACGTCCTGACTTTC,CASSPSLPANVLTF
TRBV5-1,.,TRBJ2-7,TRBD1,TGCGCCAGCAGCCGGAACAGGGGGACCTACGAGCAGTACTTC,CASSRNRGTYEQYF
TRBV7-3,.,TRBJ2-5,.,TGTGCCAGCAGCTTAGCCCCTAGCAGACAAGAGACCCAGTACTTC,CASSLAPSRQETQYF
TRBV18,.,TRBJ2-5,TRBD1,TGTGCCAGCTCACCGGAGGACAGGGAGACCCAGTACTTC,CASSPEDRETQYF
TRBV7-6,.,TRBJ2-2,.,TGTGCCAGCAGCCCGGGTGTTACCGGGGAGCTGTTTTTT,CASSPGVTGELFF
TRBV11-1,.,TRBJ2-3,.,TGTGCCAGCAGCTTAACGGGGGCCCAAGATACGCAGTATTTT,CASSLTGAQDTQYF
TRBV5-5,few,TRBJ1-2,.,TGTGCCAGCAGCCTGATTCCGGGAGAGGGCTACACCTTC,CASSLIPGEGYTF
TRBV2,.,TRBJ2-5,.,TGTGCTCCGGACGGGATCCTTAGGCCAGGGAGGATGGAGACCCAGTACTTC,CAPDGILRPGRMETQYF
TRBV4-2,.,TRBJ2-1,.,TGTGCCAGCAGCCAAGGGATCAGGGGAGACAATGAGCAGTTCTTC,CASSQGIRGDNEQFF
TRBV5-6,.,TRBJ2-2,.,TGTGCCAGCAGCCTAACAACGACGGCCCCCACCGGGGAGCTGTTTTTT,CASSLTTTAPTGELFF
TRBV2,.,TRBJ2-7,TRBD1,TGTGCCAGCAGTGAAGCGTCGCTCCTTTTGACAGGGTTATCCTACGAGCAGTACTTC,CASSEASLLLTGLSYEQYF
TRBV4-1,once,TRBJ1-4,TRBD1,TGCGCCAGCAGCCAACCTGGGACAGCTGAAAAACTGTTTTTT,CASSQPGTAEKLFF
TRBV4-3,.,TRBJ2-3,.,TGCGCCAGCAGCCAAGCTCGGACCAGCACAGATACGCAGTATTTT,CASSQARTSTDTQYF
TRBV29-1,.,TRBJ2-3,TRBD2,TGCAGCTCGGGGGGGGGCATCACAGATACGCAGTATTTT,CSSGGGITDTQYF
TRBV5-8,.,TRBJ1-2,.,TGTTCCGCAGCTCTCAGGGGCGGCTATGGCTACACCTTC,CSAALRGGYGYTF
TRBV28,.,TRBJ2-2,TRBD2,TGTGCCAGCAGGCGGCTACTAGCGGGGGCGAACACCGGGGAGCTGTTTTTT,CASRRLLAGANTGELFF
TRBV14,once,TRBJ1-1,.,TGTGCCAGCAGCCAAGTCAGCATGAACACTGAAGCTTTCTTT,CASSQVSMNTEAFF
TRBV7-9,.,TRBJ1-4,TRBD1,TGTGCCAGCAGCTTATGGGGACAGAGGGATGAAAAACTGTTTTTT,CASSLWGQRDEKLFF
TRBV5-4,.,TRBJ2-2,.,TGTGCCAGCAGGGAAGCGAAAGGGGCCGACACCGGGGAGCTGTTTTTT,CASREAKGADTGELFF
TRBV7-2,.,TRBJ2-2,.,TGTGCCAGCATACCTGAGGACCACACCGGGGAGCTGTTTTTT,CASIPEDHTGELFF
TRBV6-5,once,TRBJ2-5,.,TGTGCCAGCACCGCCGGGGTAGCAGGTTCCCAGTACTTC,CASTAGVAGSQYF
TRBV2,.,TRBJ2-7,.,TGTGCCAGCGGGGACACTGCCTACGAGCAGTACTTC,CASGDTAYEQYF